The 13 T cell receptor beta chains presented below share a single source sample, sequenced in a study of T cell changes during pregnancy in multiple sclerosis. This table comes from immunoSEQ multiplex PCR, and its TCRdb copy is limited to in-frame clones, with some not included. The sample includes just over 15,000 clones, roughly 80% seen only once; the top ten take roughly 15%. The sequencing used CD8+ T cells from peripheral blood mononuclear cells, collected after pregnancy. The source is a female donor in good health, enrolled as a control in a pregnancy study.

Turning to this clone: At one end the junction does not follow the germline gene, possibly because of a read error. This chain connects TRBV5-1 to TRBJ2-7; TRBD1 matches at 9 bases. CDR1 and CDR2 from the germline V gene are SGHRS and YFSETQ. The CDR3 totals 16 residues. The CDR3 spells CASSPNPGQGSHEQYF. CDR3 in DNA: TGCGCCAGCAGCCCAAACCCGGGACAGGGCTCCCACGAGCAGTACTTC.

The J gene is TRBJ1-1, the V gene TRBV21-1; the table gives TRBD1 as D, unverified against the DNA. TRBV21-1 is annotated as a pseudogene. The CDR3 is made up of 17 amino acids. CDR3 region: CASSKVTHTGQNTEAFF. For the CDR3, the DNA is TGTGCCAGCAGCAAAGTAACCCACACAGGGCAGAACACTGAAGCTTTCTTT.

CDR3 loop: CASSGYRKTYGYTF. CDR3 coding DNA: TGTGCCAGCAGTGGATACAGAAAGACCTATGGCTACACCTTC. The chain links TRBV21-1 to TRBJ1-2; the table assigns TRBD1, which was not confirmed against the DNA. TRBV21-1 is labeled a pseudogene. The CDR3 spans 14 residues.

V usage is TRBV7-3 and J usage is TRBJ1-1; TRBD1 matches 7 bases. This CDR3 spans 16 amino acids. The V and J ends lost 5 bases and 1 base, in that order; junction bases with no gene match: 10. From germline, CDR1 is SGHTA and CDR2 FQGTGA. The CDR3 spells CASSPLADRANTEAFF. Here the CDR3 DNA reads TGTGCCAGCAGCCCCCTGGCCGACAGGGCGAACACTGAAGCTTTCTTT.

This clone was detected only a few times. V and J are TRBV6-4 and TRBJ2-7; TRBD2 matches 8 bases. CDR3 length equals 15 residues. V shed 2 bases and J 0 bases; nucleotides not matched to a gene: 3. CDR1 is MRHNA, CDR2 SNTAGT, per germline. The CDR3 loop reads CASSDKSGSSYEQYF. CDR3 DNA sequence: TGTGCCAGCAGTGACAAAAGCGGGAGCTCCTACGAGCAGTACTTC.

This clone counts as large. The genes are TRBV11-2 and TRBJ2-3; 9 nucleotides line up with TRBD2. The CDR3 runs to 16 residues. Germline V gene data show CDR1 as SGHAT and CDR2 as FQNNGV. Losses at the gene ends were 3 bases for V and 6 bases for J; bases not matched to a gene: 10. The CDR3 region is CASSFLGNLAGDTQYF. The CDR3 coding sequence is TGTGCCAGCAGCTTTTTAGGTAACCTAGCGGGGGATACGCAGTATTTT.

By its share, this clone is medium-sized. The chain combines TRBV6-4 with TRBJ2-4, with D possibly being TRBD2 (6 bases). V lost 3 bases and J lost 6, with 15 bases in between. In germline, CDR1 is MRHNA, CDR2 SNTAGT. This CDR3 has 15 amino acids. CDR3 loop: CASSESIDGGNIQYF. The CDR3 DNA reads as TGTGCCAGCAGTGAATCTATAGACGGGGGAAACATTCAGTACTTC.

This clone was observed once. This chain connects TRBV11-2 to TRBJ2-7; TRBD1 might be the D (5 bases). The germline V and J ends were trimmed by 0 bases and 2 bases, with 14 bases remaining between them. There are 16 residues in the CDR3. The germline V gene encodes CDR1 SGHAT and CDR2 FQNNGV. CDR3 amino acids: CASSLDRAGNTYEQYF. CDR3 DNA: TGTGCCAGCAGCTTAGATCGGGCAGGGAACACCTACGAGCAGTACTTC.

V and J are TRBV5-1 and TRBJ1-4, with a tentative D call TRBD1 (6 bases). The CDR3 has 17 residues. Trimming removed 4 bases from V and 2 bases from J, with 18 bases in between. Germline V gene data show CDR1 as SGHRS and CDR2 as YFSETQ. The CDR3 is CASSITGLGRTNEKLFF. The CDR3 region has the DNA TGCGCCAGCAGCATAACAGGGTTGGGGCGCACTAATGAAAAACTGTTTTTT.

The chain has TRBV7-9 and TRBJ2-7, with 10 bases lining up with TRBD1. Germline V lookup: CDR1 SEHNR, CDR2 FQNEAQ (reference sequence). CDR3 length: 14 amino acids. Trimming cost V 7 bases and J 4 bases; bases outside gene matches: 7. CDR3 protein: CASKRQGARYEQYF. The DNA of the CDR3 is TGTGCCAGCAAACGACAGGGGGCGAGGTACGAGCAGTACTTC.

This clone has a count of ten or more. The rearrangement joins TRBV19 to TRBJ2-2; 9 bases agree with TRBD2. V gave up 5 bases and J gave up 5 bases; unmatched junction bases: 9. Germline V gene sequence: CDR1 LNHDA, CDR2 SQIVND (reference sequence). The CDR3 length is 16 residues. This chain's CDR3 is CASSPPGLANTGELFF. CDR3 in DNA: TGTGCCAGTAGTCCCCCGGGACTAGCTAATACCGGGGAGCTGTTTTTT.

This chain links TRBV28 with TRBJ1-2; a weak D match, TRBD1 (6 bases). CDR1 and CDR2 (germline): MDHEN, SYDVKM. The V and J ends lost 2 bases and 7 bases respectively, with 14 bases between them. The CDR3 sequence is 14 residues long. The CDR3: CASSLGAGETGYTF. CDR3 sequence (DNA): TGTGCCAGCAGTTTAGGGGCAGGGGAGACTGGCTACACCTTC.

This sequence joins TRBV7-9 and TRBJ1-2; D is possibly TRBD1 (5 bases). The CDR3 is made up of 15 amino acids. Germline V gene lookup returns CDR1 SEHNR and CDR2 FQNEAQ (reference sequence). V dropped 5 bases and J dropped 6 bases, with 19 bases sitting between them. CDR3 sequence reads: CASSPTTARVHGYTF. The CDR3 DNA is TGTGCCAGCAGCCCCACAACCGCCAGGGTTCATGGCTACACCTTC.